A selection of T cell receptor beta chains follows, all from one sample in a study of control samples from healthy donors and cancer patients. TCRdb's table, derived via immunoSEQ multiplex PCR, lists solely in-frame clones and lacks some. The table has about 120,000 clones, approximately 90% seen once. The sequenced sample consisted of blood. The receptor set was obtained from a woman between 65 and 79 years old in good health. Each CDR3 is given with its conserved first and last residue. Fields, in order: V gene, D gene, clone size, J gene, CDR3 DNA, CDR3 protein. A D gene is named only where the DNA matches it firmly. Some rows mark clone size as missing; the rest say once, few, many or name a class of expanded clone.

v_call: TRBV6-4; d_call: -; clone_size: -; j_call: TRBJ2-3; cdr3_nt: TGTGCCAGCAGCCACGTGGGCGGGGCAGATACGCAGTATTTT; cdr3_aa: CASSHVGGADTQYF
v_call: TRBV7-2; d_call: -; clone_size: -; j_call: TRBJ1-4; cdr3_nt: TGTGCCAGCAGCTTAAATGGGCTTAATGAAAAACTGTTTTTT; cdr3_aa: CASSLNGLNEKLFF
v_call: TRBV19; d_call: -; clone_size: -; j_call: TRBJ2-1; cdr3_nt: TGTGCCAGTAGTATAGAGGCCCGGCCTTGGCATGAGCAGTTCTTC; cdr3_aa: CASSIEARPWHEQFF
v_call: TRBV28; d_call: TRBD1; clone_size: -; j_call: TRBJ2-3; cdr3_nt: TGTGCCAGCAGTTCCGGACAGGACCTGTCCTATACGCAGTATTTT; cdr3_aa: CASSSGQDLSYTQYF
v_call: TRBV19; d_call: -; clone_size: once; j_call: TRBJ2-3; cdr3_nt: TGTGCCAGTAGTACGCAGGGAAGCACAGATACGCAGTATTTT; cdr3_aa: CASSTQGSTDTQYF
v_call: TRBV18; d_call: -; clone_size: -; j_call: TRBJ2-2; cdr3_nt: TGTGCCAGCTCACCACCGGAACGTAACACCGGGGAGCTGTTTTTT; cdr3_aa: CASSPPERNTGELFF
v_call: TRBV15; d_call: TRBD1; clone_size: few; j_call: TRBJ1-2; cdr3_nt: TGTGCCACCAGCAGAGATCGGACAGGGGGCAGAGCTGATGGCTACACCTTC; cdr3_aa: CATSRDRTGGRADGYTF
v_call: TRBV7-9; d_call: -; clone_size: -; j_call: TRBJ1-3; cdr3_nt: TGTGCCAGCAGCCTTAGAGGGAGCTCTGGAAACACCATATATTTT; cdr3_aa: CASSLRGSSGNTIYF
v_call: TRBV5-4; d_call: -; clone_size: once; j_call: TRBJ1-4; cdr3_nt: TGTGCCAGCAGCTTGAGGCAGGGTGGTGAAAAACTGTTTTTT; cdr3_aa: CASSLRQGGEKLFF
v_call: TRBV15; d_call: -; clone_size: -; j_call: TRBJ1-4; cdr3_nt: TGTGCCACCAGCAGAAGAGGGGATAATGAAAAACTGTTTTTT; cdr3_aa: CATSRRGDNEKLFF
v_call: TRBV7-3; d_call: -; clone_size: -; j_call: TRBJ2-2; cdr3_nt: TGTGCCAGCAGCTCGAGGTTGGGGTCGGCGGGGGAGCTGTTTTTT; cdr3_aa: CASSSRLGSAGELFF
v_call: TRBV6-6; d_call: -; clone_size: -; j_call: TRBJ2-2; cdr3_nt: TGTGCCAGCAGTTACTACAGAACCGGGGAGCTGTTTTTT; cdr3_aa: CASSYYRTGELFF
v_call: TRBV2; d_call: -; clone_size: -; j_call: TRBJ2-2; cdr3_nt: TGTGCCAGCCTTCTCGTCCCGCCCGGGGAGCTGTTTTTT; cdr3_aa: CASLLVPPGELFF
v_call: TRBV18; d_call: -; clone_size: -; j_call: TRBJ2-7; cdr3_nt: TGTGCCAGCTCACCGCCCGATATCCGGGACGAGCAGTACTTC; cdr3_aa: CASSPPDIRDEQYF
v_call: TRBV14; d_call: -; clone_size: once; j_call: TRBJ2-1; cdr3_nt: TGTGCCAGCAGCCCCTTGCCCTCCTACAATGAGCAGTTCTTC; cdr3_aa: CASSPLPSYNEQFF
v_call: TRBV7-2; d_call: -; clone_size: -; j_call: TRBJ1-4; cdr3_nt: TGTGCCAGCAGCTCCTACAGGGAAGGGTATGAAAAACTGTTTTTT; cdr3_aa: CASSSYREGYEKLFF
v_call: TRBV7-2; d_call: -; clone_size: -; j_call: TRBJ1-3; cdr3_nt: TGTGCCAGCAGCTCCTTCGCGGGGGGCCCTGGAAACACCATATATTTT; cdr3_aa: CASSSFAGGPGNTIYF
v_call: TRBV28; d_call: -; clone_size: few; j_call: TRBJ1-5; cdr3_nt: TGTGCCAGCAGTCCCCGGGGGGATCAGCCCCAGCATTTT; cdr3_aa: CASSPRGDQPQHF
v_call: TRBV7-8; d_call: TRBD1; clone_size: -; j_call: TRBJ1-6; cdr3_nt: TGTGCCAGCAGCTTCGAGACAGGGAGTGCTTCACCCCTCCACTTT; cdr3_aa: CASSFETGSASPLHF
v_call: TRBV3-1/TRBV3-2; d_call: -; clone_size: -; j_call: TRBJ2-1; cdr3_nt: TGTGCCAGCAGCCGAGATTTAGCATCCGAGCAGTTCTTC; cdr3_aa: CASSRDLASEQFF
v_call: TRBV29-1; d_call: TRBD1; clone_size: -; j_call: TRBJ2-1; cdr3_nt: TGCAGCGTCTACAGGACAGGGCGCGATGAGCAGTTCTTC; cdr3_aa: CSVYRTGRDEQFF
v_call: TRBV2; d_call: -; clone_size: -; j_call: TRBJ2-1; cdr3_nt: TGTGCCAGCAGTGAAGCAAGGGGGGGGTGGAATGAGCAGTTCTTC; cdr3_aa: CASSEARGGWNEQFF
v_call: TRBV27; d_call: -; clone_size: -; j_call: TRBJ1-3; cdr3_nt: TGTGCCAGCAGTTTATCGGTAGGAAACACCATATATTTT; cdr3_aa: CASSLSVGNTIYF
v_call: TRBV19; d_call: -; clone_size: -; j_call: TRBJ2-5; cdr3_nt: TGTGCCAGTAGTCGCGGTGTCGAGACCCAGTACTTC; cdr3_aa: CASSRGVETQYF
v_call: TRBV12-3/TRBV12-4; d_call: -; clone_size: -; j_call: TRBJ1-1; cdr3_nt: TGTGCCAGCAGCCTTTCAATTGAAGCTTTCTTT; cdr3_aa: CASSLSIEAFF
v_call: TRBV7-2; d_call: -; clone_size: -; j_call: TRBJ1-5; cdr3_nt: TGTGCCAGCAGTTTCGGGTTAGGTGGTCAGCCCCAGCATTTT; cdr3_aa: CASSFGLGGQPQHF
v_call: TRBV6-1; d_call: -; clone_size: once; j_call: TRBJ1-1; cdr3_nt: TGTGCCAGCAGTGAAGGTCCATTTATCGAACCTGAAGCTTTCTTT; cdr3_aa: CASSEGPFIEPEAFF
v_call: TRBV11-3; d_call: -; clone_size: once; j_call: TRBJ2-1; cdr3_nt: TGTGCCAGCAGCTCCGGGGCCCATGAGCAGTTCTTC; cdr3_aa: CASSSGAHEQFF
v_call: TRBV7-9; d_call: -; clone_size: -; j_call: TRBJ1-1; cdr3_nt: TGTGCCAGCAGCTTAAATGCAGGGAACACTGAAGCTTTCTTT; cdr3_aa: CASSLNAGNTEAFF
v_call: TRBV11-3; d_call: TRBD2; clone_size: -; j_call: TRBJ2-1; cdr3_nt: TGTGCCAGCAGCTTCCAACTAGCGGGGAACAATGAGCAGTTCTTC; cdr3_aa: CASSFQLAGNNEQFF
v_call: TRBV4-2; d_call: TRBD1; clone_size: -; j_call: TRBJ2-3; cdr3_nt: TGTGCCAGCAGCCAAGATTTTCAGGGGGCTGGCCCTAGCACAGATACGCAGTATTTT; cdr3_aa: CASSQDFQGAGPSTDTQYF
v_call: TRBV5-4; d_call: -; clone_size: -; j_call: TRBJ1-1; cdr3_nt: TGTGCCAGCAGCTTGGCCATTAAAACGAACACTGAAGCTTTCTTT; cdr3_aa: CASSLAIKTNTEAFF
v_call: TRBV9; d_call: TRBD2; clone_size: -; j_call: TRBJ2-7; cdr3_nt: TGTGCCAGCAGCGTAGGCCTAGCGGGGGCCGAGCAGTACTTC; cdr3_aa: CASSVGLAGAEQYF
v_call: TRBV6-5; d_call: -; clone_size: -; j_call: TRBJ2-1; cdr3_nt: TGTGCCAGAACCGGAGCGGTTCATGAGCAGTTCTTC; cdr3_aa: CARTGAVHEQFF
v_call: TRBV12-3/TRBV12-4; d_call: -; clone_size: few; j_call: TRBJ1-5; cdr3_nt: TGTGCCAGCAGAATTGGAGTCTTTCAGCCCCAGCATTTT; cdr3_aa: CASRIGVFQPQHF
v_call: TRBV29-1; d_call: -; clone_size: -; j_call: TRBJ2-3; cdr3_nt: TGCAGCGTGGGGGCGGGGTTGGGCTCAGATACGCAGTATTTT; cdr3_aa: CSVGAGLGSDTQYF
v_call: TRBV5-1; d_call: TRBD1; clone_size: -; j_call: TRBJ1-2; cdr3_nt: TGCGCCAGCAGCTTGGAGACAGGGGGCCGTTCTAACTATGGCTACACCTTC; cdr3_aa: CASSLETGGRSNYGYTF
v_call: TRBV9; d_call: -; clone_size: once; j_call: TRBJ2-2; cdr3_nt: TGTGCCAGCAGCGTAGTAAACAGGGCCAGCACCGGGGAGCTGTTTTTT; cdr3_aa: CASSVVNRASTGELFF
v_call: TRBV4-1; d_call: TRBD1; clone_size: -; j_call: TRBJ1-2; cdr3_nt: TGCGCCAGCAGCCACGAAGCCCGGGACAGGCTAAACTATGGCTACACCTTC; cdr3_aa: CASSHEARDRLNYGYTF
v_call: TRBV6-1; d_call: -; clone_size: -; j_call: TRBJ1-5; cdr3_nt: TGTGCCAGCAGTGAAAACCGGGCCCTAAATCAGCCCCAGCATTTT; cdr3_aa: CASSENRALNQPQHF
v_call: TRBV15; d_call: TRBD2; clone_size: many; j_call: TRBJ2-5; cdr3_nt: TGTGCCACCAGCAGAACGGCGGGGGGGCCGGAGACCCAGTACTTC; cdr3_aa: CATSRTAGGPETQYF
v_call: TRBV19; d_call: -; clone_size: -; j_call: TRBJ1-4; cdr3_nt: TGTGCCAGTAGTAGACAGCCCCCCGGGGCCCGCGGGGAAAAACTGTTTTTT; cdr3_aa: CASSRQPPGARGEKLFF
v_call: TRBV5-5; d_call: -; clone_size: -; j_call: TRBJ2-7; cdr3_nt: TGTGCCAGCAGCTTAGGCATCTCCTACGAGCAGTACTTC; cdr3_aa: CASSLGISYEQYF
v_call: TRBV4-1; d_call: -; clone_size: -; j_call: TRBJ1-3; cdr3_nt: TGCGCCAGCAGCCAGGGGGACGGAAACTCTGGAAACACCATATATTTT; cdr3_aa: CASSQGDGNSGNTIYF
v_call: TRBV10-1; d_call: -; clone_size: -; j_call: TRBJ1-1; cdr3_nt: TGCGCCAGCAGTGGGGGGAACACTGAAGCTTTCTTT; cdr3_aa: CASSGGNTEAFF
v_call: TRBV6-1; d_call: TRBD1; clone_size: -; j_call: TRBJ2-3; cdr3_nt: TGTGCCAGCAGTGAAGGCTTTGGGACAGGGGATGGATATACGCAGTATTTT; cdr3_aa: CASSEGFGTGDGYTQYF
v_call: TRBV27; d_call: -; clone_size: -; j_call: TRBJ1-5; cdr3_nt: TGTGCCAGCAGTCCTCAGGGTGGCAATCAGCCCCAGCATTTT; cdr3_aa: CASSPQGGNQPQHF
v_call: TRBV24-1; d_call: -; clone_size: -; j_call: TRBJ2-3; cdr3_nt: TGTGCCACCAGTAACAGCACTGGGCACACAGATACGCAGTATTTT; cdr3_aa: CATSNSTGHTDTQYF
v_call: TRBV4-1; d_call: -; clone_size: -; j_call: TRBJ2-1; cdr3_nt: TGCGCCAGCAGCCACGGGACCTACAATGAGCAGTTCTTC; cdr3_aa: CASSHGTYNEQFF
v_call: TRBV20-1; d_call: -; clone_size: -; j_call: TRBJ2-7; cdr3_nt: TGCAGTGCTACTGAAATCAGGGCCCTCCCATCCTACGAGCAGTACTTC; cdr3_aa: CSATEIRALPSYEQYF